Included here is one TCR beta chain sequence, with context. Its antigen is still unknown. No much larger clonotype is one base removed from it; base qualities were not supplied. The data derive from a study of cytomegalovirus exposure and HLA in healthy donors (dated by TCRdb to about 2017). About the full investigation: In an earlier analysis of 587 of the donors, 276 Gb of sequence data and approximately 100 million unique TCR beta sequences from approximately 180 million T cells were reported. An early release that covered around 590 HLA-typed donors contained approximately 320 gigabases of sequencing data and tens of millions of unique TCR sequences. Among the roughly 400 genotyped donors, around 81% belonged to the genetic ancestry cluster associated with self-reported Caucasian donors. The study was designed to test whether signatures of past pathogen exposure could be identified by cataloging public T cell receptors. The study used immunosequencing to profile the T cell repertoires of 666 subjects and linked those repertoires to cytomegalovirus serostatus. Besides the first cohort of more than 650 subjects, a separate validation cohort made up of 95 to 150 different subjects was used. To predict cytomegalovirus infection status, the study brought together high-throughput TCR immunosequencing, statistical association of individual TCRs with disease status, and machine learning. A later analysis re-examined previously published TCR beta repertoires from 500 to 700 donors and added high-resolution HLA genotyping to investigate patterns of TCR occurrence. Rather than using new phenotypic data, the later analysis identified candidate immune exposures from TCR beta sequences and from how often those sequences occurred across donors. To decide whether each TCR beta V gene segment behaved as functional or pseudogenic, an earlier analysis of over 500 of the donors relied on high-throughput TCR beta sequencing. Alongside the repertoire data, information on donor age, sex, ethnicity and CMV serostatus was compiled. A later genetic analysis used genome-wide SNP genotypes for about three fifths of the 666 donors, treating that subset as a discovery cohort. All discovery cohort repertoires had been generated on a single sequencing platform. Class I and class II HLA loci were covered by the typing at four-digit resolution. The number of typed donors differed by locus: about 629-640 for A, B, C, DRB1 and DQB1; about 520 for DQA1; 606 for DPA1; and about 450 for DPB1. About five DR-DQ haplotypes were treated as single units for association and clustering because of strong linkage in the cohort. On average, 235,054 unique TCR beta nucleotide sequences were sequenced per donor among several hundred genotyped donors of the cohort, with approximately 18% of those sequences being non-productive.

The study at large found these results: In a later analysis, TCR association rates were found to vary across HLA loci, with the most associated TCRs seen for DRB1 alleles and the fewest for HLA-C alleles. A group of highly shared sequence variants was considered likely to be a technical artifact of the sequencing pipeline. When HLA alleles, especially DR and DQ, strongly co-occurred, TCR associations were difficult to assign to individual alleles. Only TCR beta chains were sequenced in this cohort, and the absence of alpha or paired-chain data limited detectable features. A few of the identified cytomegalovirus-associated TCR beta chains were confirmed in vitro to be specific for cytomegalovirus antigens. Presence/absence analyses assumed roughly uniform sequencing depth across donors, an assumption that may not hold. A later analysis found that most CMV-associated TCR beta chains appeared HLA-restricted, with HLA associations seemingly driven largely by CMV exposure. In a later analysis, several top co-occurrence clusters were reported to appear linked to parvovirus B19, influenza, CMV and Epstein-Barr virus. In a later analysis, 15,000 to 20,000 TCR beta sequences were associated with specific HLA alleles at a false discovery rate of 0.05. In a later analysis, HLA-associated TCR beta chains were found to be more clonally expanded and to have lower generation probabilities than equally common non-associated chains. Linkage disequilibrium might explain the correlated functional status among segregating V segments, but an unknown experimental factor could not be excluded. The authors suggested that the approach could potentially be extended to other disease states and immunological phenotypes. Most TCR sequences were observed very rarely across donors, whereas some public TCRs were present in many individuals. The study listed 150 to 200 TCR beta chains as associated with cytomegalovirus. Because some donors lacked HLA typing at each locus, the association tests relied only on the typed subset. CMV serostatus was the only immune exposure information available for the cohort. A further reported finding was that TCR beta sequences accurately predicted the HLA-A and HLA-B alleles for most subjects in the first cohort. The earlier analysis of 587 of the donors excluded over 15 rarely observed V segments, including chromosome 9 orphons, because counts were too low. In a later genetic analysis, fewer N-insertions in productive TCRs were reported among donors in an Asian-associated ancestry cluster than the roughly 700-donor mean. An earlier analysis of roughly 570 of the donors showed that most TCR beta V segments appeared in productive rearrangements either about 87% or about 30% of the time, which broadly matched IMGT annotations. An association between a missense DCLRE1C variant and V-gene and J-gene trimming of TCR beta chains was found in a later genetic analysis and replicated in an independent cohort. In both the original and validation cohorts, the classifier was reported to diagnose cytomegalovirus status with high specificity and sensitivity.

Library preparation was by the immunoSEQ multiplex PCR assay. A mixture of 60 forward primers for TCR Vbeta segments and 13 reverse primers for TCR Jbeta segments was used in the multiplex PCR. The CDR3 region of rearranged TCR beta genes was amplified from genomic DNA with a multiplex PCR assay. The Illumina HiSeq System was used to sequence the amplified TCR beta libraries as 87-base-pair reads. On the study's bioinformatics: In a later analysis, tens of millions of unique TCR beta chains were counted across the 500 to 700 repertoires, and around 10 million of these chains were shared by at least two donors. A nearest-neighbor algorithm error-corrected the raw reads and collapsed the reads into unique sequences, merging closely related sequences to remove PCR and sequencing errors. V, D and J gene segments were assigned by aligning CDR3 sequences to IMGT reference sequences. For a sequence to be retained, a match of at least six nucleotides to both a V gene segment and a J gene segment was required. A rearrangement counted as productive if the CDR3 had no stop codons and remained in frame with V and J, and every other rearrangement counted as non-productive. CDR3 was defined by IMGT convention, running from the second conserved V-encoded cysteine to the conserved J-encoded phenylalanine. In an earlier analysis of around 570 of the donors, sequences lacking an unambiguous match to a single V gene segment were excluded. An earlier analysis of several hundred of the donors called V segments functional above 56.7% productive rearrangements and segregating when the between-donor standard deviation exceeded 5%. A statistical classification framework was built for diagnosing cytomegalovirus status from the catalog of TCR beta chain sequences. In a later analysis, TCR nucleotide sequences were compared against IMGT/GENE-DB human TR gene sequences so that V and J genes could be assigned. In a later analysis, CDR3 sequences and most-parsimonious VDJ recombination scenarios were assigned using the TCRdist pipeline. A later analysis defined each TCR beta chain by its CDR3 amino acid sequence plus V-gene family, and excluded reads lacking a unique V-gene family. To address suspected cross-contamination and a sequencing artifact, a later analysis removed 592 highly shared, low-generation-probability nucleotide sequences. For each public chain, a later analysis derived a clonal expansion index from normalized ranks of inferred template counts within each repertoire. Generation probabilities in a later analysis came from a VDJ recombination model fitted to out-of-frame rearrangements, and those results were checked against IGoR. In a later analysis, hypergeometric tests were used to score TCR-TCR, TCR-HLA and TCR-CMV co-occurrence, with a repertoire-size bias correction applied to TCR pairs. To estimate false discovery rates, a later analysis permuted the HLA or CMV assignments 20 times. A later analysis grouped co-occurring TCRs with DBSCAN, adding TCRdist sequence similarity when clustering within HLA-allele-positive subsets. Repertoires with fewer than 30,000 or more than 120,000 public chains, plus five repertoires with anomalous nucleotide sharing, were excluded from co-occurrence clustering. TCRdb carries this immuneACCESS record with in-frame sequences only. Its versions omit some clonotypes, under half of them owing to an unresolved V gene in the studies checked, with the rest unexplained. Clone size and V and J calls were adopted from that table, with D and trimming inferred from the DNA. This sample is represented by 140,000 to 150,000 clones; 65% to 85% of them were singletons. The ten largest clones add up to around 4.5% of the sample.

In total, 630 or so healthy bone marrow donors made up the cohort. At the time of sampling, all cohort members were nominally healthy, though unrecorded immune exposures were likely present. The donor was CMV seropositive and belonged to the group of 250 to 300 seropositive cohort members. A peripheral blood sample was collected from each donor, and TCR beta sequencing was performed on peripheral blood mononuclear cells. The Qiagen DNeasy Blood Extraction Kit was used to extract genomic DNA from the blood cell samples. Sequences were obtained from PBMCs. This receptor was identified in a middle-aged woman in good health and CMV-seropositive.

The CDR3 protein sequence reads: CASRSDSGANVLTF. The DNA reads TGTGCCAGCAGGAGCGACTCCGGGGCCAACGTCCTGACTTTC. Here the chain combines TRBV6-4 and TRBJ2-6; too little of a D gene remains to name it. Including the terminal cysteine and phenylalanine, the CDR3 comprises 14 residues. The retained sequence is limited to the CDR3, 42 bases, with the frame set at the first base. Relative to germline, V is 6 bases shorter and J is 4 bases shorter, with 10 bases between their ends. The germline V gene gives CDR1 as MRHNA and CDR2 as SNTAGT.